This T cell receptor (beta chain) derives from a study of cytomegalovirus exposure and HLA in healthy donors. The V and J ends lost 4 bases and 3 bases, in that order; junction bases with no gene match: 0. There are 13 residues in the CDR3. The germline CDR1 and CDR2 sequences are WSHSY and SAAADI. Use of 60 Vbeta and 13 Jbeta primers characterized the PCR. Authors' methods: A follow-up analysis tallied around 76 million unique TCR beta chains, roughly 9.9 million shared. TCRdb keeps only in-frame clones here, not all; method: immunoSEQ multiplex PCR. V, J and clone size derive from that table, while D and trimming were established from the DNA sequence. The data contain fewer than 120,000 clones, around 83% of them singletons.

V and J are TRBV10-2 and TRBJ2-1; TRBD1 aligns across 7 bases. The sample comprised PBMCs. This receptor was taken from a woman aged 55-70 years in good health and CMV-seropositive. The CDR3 DNA reads as TGCGCCAGCAGTGGGACAGGCTACAATGAGCAGTTCTTC. Translation gives CASSGTGYNEQFF.